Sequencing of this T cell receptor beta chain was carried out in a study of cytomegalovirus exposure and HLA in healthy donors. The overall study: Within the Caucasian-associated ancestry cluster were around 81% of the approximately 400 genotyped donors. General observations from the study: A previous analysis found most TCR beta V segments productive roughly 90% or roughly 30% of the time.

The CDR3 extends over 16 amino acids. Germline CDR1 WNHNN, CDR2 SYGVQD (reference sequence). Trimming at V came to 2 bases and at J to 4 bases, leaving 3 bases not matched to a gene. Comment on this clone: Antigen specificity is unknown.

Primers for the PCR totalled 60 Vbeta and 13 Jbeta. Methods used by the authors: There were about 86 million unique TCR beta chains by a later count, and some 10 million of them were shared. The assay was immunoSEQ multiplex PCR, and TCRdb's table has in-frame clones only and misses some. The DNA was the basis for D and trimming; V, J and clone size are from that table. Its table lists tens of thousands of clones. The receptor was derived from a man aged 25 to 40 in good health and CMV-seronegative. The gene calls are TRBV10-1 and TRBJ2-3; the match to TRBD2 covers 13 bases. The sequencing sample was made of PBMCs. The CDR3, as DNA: TGCGCCAGCAGTGAGGGACTAGCGGGAGTGGCAGATACGCAGTATTTT. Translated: CASSEGLAGVADTQYF.